The present T cell receptor (beta chain) was sequenced within a study of T cells after posttransplantation cyclophosphamide. General study points: Donor CD8+ memory clones often dominated recipient blood repertoires at later times. Recipient CMV seropositivity and CMV reactivation strongly tracked TRB clonality.

Here immunoSEQ multiplex PCR was the method, and the copy in TCRdb shows in-frame clones only, minus some. The profile shows about 66,000 clones, just under 95% of them singletons. The CDR3 has 14 amino acids. V shed 2 bases and J shed 1 base, with 7 bases lying between them. Germline V lookup: CDR1 MNHEY, CDR2 SMNVEV (reference sequence). A remark on this clone: Its specificity is unknown.

This related bone marrow graft donor gave peripheral blood on the day of marrow donation. The rearrangement links TRBV27 to TRBJ2-3; D is undetermined. The receptor's source is a woman aged 25-40 years in good health and a related stem cell transplant donor. Source material: PBMCs. The CDR3 region is CASSLGPGTDTQYF. As DNA, the CDR3 is TGTGCCAGCAGTTTAGGTCCAGGCACAGATACGCAGTATTTT.